This passage covers 14 T cell receptor beta chains from one sample sequenced in a study of Graves' ophthalmopathy and Graves' hyperthyroidism. Transcripts of RNA were the source for amplifying TCR beta CDR3 regions. Scientists carried out first-round RT-PCR using HTBI primers and then a second-round multiplex PCR. MiXCR, applied by TCRdb to the multiplex PCR reads, yields one record per CDR3 protein. The sample yields around 1,000,000 distinct CDR3 sequences, about two fifths seen once. The sequenced sample consisted of peripheral blood or thyroid tissue (not recorded which). Source of these receptors: an adult man with Graves' hyperthyroidism.

As regards this clonotype: A much more abundant neighbour one base away suggests this may be a read error. In DNA form, the CDR3 reads TGCAGTGCTATAGATCCAAAGACAGGGGTTGCTGAAGCTTTCTTT. The encoded protein is CSAIDPKTGVAEAFF. This sequence joins TRBV20-1 and TRBJ1-1, with TRBD1 matching over 8 bases. This CDR3 comprises 15 residues. Germline-derived CDR1 and CDR2 are DFQATT and SNEGSKA (reference sequence). V gave up 4 bases and J gave up 6 bases; unmatched junction bases: 13.

In its sample, this clonotype was seen once. The chain has TRBV20-1 and TRBJ2-5; 7 positions agree with TRBD2. The germline V gene encodes CDR1 DFQATT and CDR2 SNEGSKA (reference sequence). J gave up 5 bases and V 6 bases, and 3 bases lay outside the gene matches. The CDR3 has 11 residues. CDR3 in DNA: TGCAGTGCCTGGGAGGGTGAGACCCAGTACTTC. As protein: CSAWEGETQYF.

This chain links TRBV5-4 with TRBJ2-5, with TRBD1 matching over 7 bases. CDR1 and CDR2 from the germline V gene are SGHNT and YYREEE (reference sequence). V shed 2 bases, J shed 5 bases, and the junction held 9 bases outside the gene matches. The length of the CDR3 is 15 residues. CDR3 DNA sequence: TGTGCCAGCAGCTTTTCCTCAAACAGGGGTGAGACCCAGTACTTC. It encodes CASSFSSNRGETQYF.

This sequence joins TRBV5-6 and TRBJ2-3; 8 bases line up with TRBD1. Germline assignment: CDR1 SGHDT and CDR2 YYEEEE. This CDR3 is built from 14 residues. V lost 3 bases, J lost 6 bases, and 6 bases stayed unmatched. The CDR3 reads CASSSGQGADTQYF. CDR3 sequence (DNA): TGTGCCAGCAGCTCTGGACAGGGAGCGGATACGCAGTATTTT.

This clonotype was picked up many times. The V call is TRBV7-9, the J call TRBJ1-2; D gene ambiguous. Trimming cost V 2 bases and J 6 bases, with 10 bases left between them. The CDR3 length is 13 residues. Germline CDR1 is SEHNR and CDR2 is FQNEAQ (reference sequence). The CDR3 spells CASSLPGPDGYTF. The CDR3 DNA reads as TGTGCCAGCAGCTTACCCGGCCCGGATGGCTACACCTTC.

This chain connects TRBV5-1 to TRBJ1-2; D not certain. This CDR3 has 12 amino acids. Germline V gene lookup returns CDR1 SGHRS and CDR2 YFSETQ. V was trimmed by 7 bases and J by 0 bases, leaving 7 bases between them. Here the CDR3 reads CASHTANYGYTF. The DNA for the CDR3 is TGCGCCAGCCACACCGCTAACTATGGCTACACCTTC.

Many counts were recorded for this clonotype. This chain uses TRBV7-9 with TRBJ2-5; a possible D gene is TRBD2 (6 bases). The V and J ends lost 8 bases and 2 bases respectively, with 9 bases between them. The CDR3 contains 12 residues. The germline CDR1 and CDR2 sequences are SEHNR and FQNEAQ (reference sequence). The CDR3 sequence is CASGEEQETQYF. As DNA, the CDR3 is TGTGCCAGCGGGGAGGAGCAAGAGACCCAGTACTTC.

The CDR3 region has the DNA TGTGCCTGGACAGGGGCTGAAGCTTTCTTT. Translated, it gives CAWTGAEAFF. The V and J genes are TRBV30 and TRBJ1-1; tentative D call: TRBD1 (6 bases). Germline CDR1 is GTSNPN and CDR2 is SVGIG (reference sequence). This CDR3 spans 10 amino acids. V was trimmed by 4 bases and J by 6 bases, leaving 6 bases between them.

The table lists this clonotype with a few counts. The chain is built from TRBV11-2 and TRBJ1-1; D possibly corresponds to TRBD1 (5 bases). Germline V lookup: CDR1 SGHAT, CDR2 FQNNGV. This CDR3 is built from 14 residues. Trimming cost V 5 bases and J 6 bases, with 16 bases left between them. The CDR3 sequence: CASSLSGGGSEAFF. CDR3 in DNA: TGTGCCAGCAGCCTATCTGGCGGGGGTTCTGAAGCTTTCTTT.

About this clonotype: The junction departs from the called germline gene at one end, perhaps through a read error. The V call is TRBV29-1, the J call TRBJ2-6; 8 bases line up with TRBD1. Per germline, CDR1 SQVTM and CDR2 ANQGSEA. CDR3 length: 9 amino acids. As DNA, the CDR3 is TGCAGCGTTGGGGACAGGACTGTTTTC. This codes for CSVGDRTVF.

Remarks on this clonotype: The junction does not match germline at one end; this may be a read error. The chain links TRBV7-2 to TRBJ2-7; 8 nucleotides line up with TRBD1. This CDR3 has 16 amino acids. CDR1 is SGHTA and CDR2 is FQGNSA in the germline V gene. The CDR3 protein is CASSPLQTGAPYEQYF. In nucleotides, the CDR3 is TGCGCCAGCAGCCCCCTCCAGACAGGGGCCCCCTACGAGCAGTACTTC. The full variable domain, its missing parts supplied by reference TRBV7-2 and TRBJ2-7, is GAGVSQSPSNKVTEKGKDVELRCDPISGHTALYWYRQSLGQGLEFLIYFQGNSAPDKSGLPSDRFSAERTGGSVSTLTIQRTQQEDSAVYLCASSPLQTGAPYEQYFGPGTRLTVT.

This clonotype was counted at least ten times. The chain combines TRBV20-1 with TRBJ2-5; TRBD2 might be the D (6 bases). Germline-derived CDR1 and CDR2 are DFQATT and SNEGSKA (reference sequence). V was pared by 1 base and J by 8 bases, with 11 bases between. CDR3 length: 12 residues. CDR3 DNA: TGCAGTGCTAGAGCGGGACTTACCACCCAGTACTTC. Residues: CSARAGLTTQYF.

The chain carries TRBV20-1 and TRBJ1-3, with D uncertain. CDR1 is DFQATT, CDR2 SNEGSKA, per germline (reference sequence). Trimming pared 4 bases from V and 3 bases from J, leaving 7 bases between. The CDR3 is 12 residues long. CDR3 nucleotides: TGCAGTGCTAATGACGGTGGAAACACCATATATTTT. Translation: CSANDGGNTIYF.

The CDR3 coding sequence is TGTGCCAGCAGCACGGGACTAGCGGGTCCGGCGGTACAAGAGACCCAGTACTTC. Amino acids: CASSTGLAGPAVQETQYF. J is TRBJ2-5 and V is TRBV7-9; 12 bases line up with TRBD2. V was clipped by 5 bases and J by 2 bases; unmatched bases: 12. There are 18 residues in the CDR3. CDR1 is SEHNR and CDR2 is FQNEAQ in the germline V gene (reference sequence).